Reported below is one TCR beta chain. Its antigen is not identified. This same CDR3 is encoded by further DNA sequences in the sample. Naive-designated CD8 cells lacked CD45RO, were positively enriched for CCR7, and omitted terminally differentiated effector memory CD45RA+ cells. This record comes from a study of shared clonotypes between healthy human individuals. Study summary: Aged between 18 and 49, the donors were two women and a few men. Plates per donor: three CD4 naive, three CD4 memory, two CD8 naive, one CD8 memory. General study findings and limits: Researchers found naive subsets generally carried larger estimated richness than memory subsets.

Using immunoSEQ multiplex PCR, the repertoire was profiled, and TCRdb retains in-frame clones only, with some absent. The sample comprises roughly 590,000 clones, 95% to 96% of which are singletons, and about 0.11% rests with the top ten. The CDR3 length is 13 residues. V gave up 0 bases and J gave up 2 bases, with 2 bases separating them. Per the germline V gene, CDR1 is MNHEY and CDR2 is SMNVEV (reference sequence). The TCR comes from a woman in her twenties or thirties in good health. Sequenced input: naive CD8+ T cells sorted from blood. This chain connects TRBV27 to TRBJ1-5; D not resolved. The CDR3 region is CASSLSGNQPQHF. CDR3 nucleotide sequence: TGTGCCAGCAGTTTATCAGGCAATCAGCCCCAGCATTTT.